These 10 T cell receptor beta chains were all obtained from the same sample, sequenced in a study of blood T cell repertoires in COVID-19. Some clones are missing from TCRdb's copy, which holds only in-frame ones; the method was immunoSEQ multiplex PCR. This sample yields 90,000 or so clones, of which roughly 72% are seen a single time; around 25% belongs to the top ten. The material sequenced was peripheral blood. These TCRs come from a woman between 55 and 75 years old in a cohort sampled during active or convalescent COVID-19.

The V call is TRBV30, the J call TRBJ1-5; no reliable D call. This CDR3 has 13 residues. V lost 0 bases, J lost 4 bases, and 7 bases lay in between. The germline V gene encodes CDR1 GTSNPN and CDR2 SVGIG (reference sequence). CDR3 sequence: CAWSVLGNQPQHF. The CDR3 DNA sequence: TGTGCCTGGAGTGTCCTCGGGAATCAGCCCCAGCATTTT.

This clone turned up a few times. The CDR3 here is CASSFGLAGGAGELFF. The CDR3 nucleotides are TGTGCCAGCAGCTTTGGACTAGCGGGGGGCGCCGGGGAGCTGTTTTTT. This rearrangement joins TRBV7-9 to TRBJ2-2; 14 bases match TRBD2. The CDR3 is 16 amino acids. CDR1 and CDR2 from the germline V gene are SEHNR and FQNEAQ (reference sequence). V lost 3 bases and J lost 6; bases outside the gene matches: 3.

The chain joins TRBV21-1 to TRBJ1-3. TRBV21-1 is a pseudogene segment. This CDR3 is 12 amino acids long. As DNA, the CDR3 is TGTGCCAGCAGCAAGGCGCGGAACACCATATATTTT. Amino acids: CASSKARNTIYF.

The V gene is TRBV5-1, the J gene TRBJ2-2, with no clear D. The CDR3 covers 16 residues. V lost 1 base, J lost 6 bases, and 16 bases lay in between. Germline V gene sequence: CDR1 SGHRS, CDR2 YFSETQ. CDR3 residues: CASSLFLDQLSGELFF. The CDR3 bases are TGCGCCAGCAGCTTGTTCCTAGACCAACTATCCGGGGAGCTGTTTTTT.

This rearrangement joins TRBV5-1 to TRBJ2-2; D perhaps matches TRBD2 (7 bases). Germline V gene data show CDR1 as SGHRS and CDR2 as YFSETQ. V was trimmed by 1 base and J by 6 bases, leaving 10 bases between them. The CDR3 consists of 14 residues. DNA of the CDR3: TGCGCCAGCAGCTTGAGGGGGGGCTCCGGGGAGCTGTTTTTT. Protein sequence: CASSLRGGSGELFF.

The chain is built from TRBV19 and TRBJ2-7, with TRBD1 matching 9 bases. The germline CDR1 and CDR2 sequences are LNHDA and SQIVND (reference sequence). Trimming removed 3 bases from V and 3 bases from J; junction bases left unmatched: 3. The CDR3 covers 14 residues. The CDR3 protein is CASSIGQGIYEQYF. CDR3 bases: TGTGCCAGTAGTATTGGACAGGGGATCTACGAGCAGTACTTC.

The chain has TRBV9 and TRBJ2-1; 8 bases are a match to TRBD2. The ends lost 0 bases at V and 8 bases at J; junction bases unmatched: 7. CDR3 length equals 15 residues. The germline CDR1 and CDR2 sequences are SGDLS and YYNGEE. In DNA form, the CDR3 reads TGTGCCAGCAGCGTAGTGGCGGGGGGATTGGATGAGCAGTTCTTC. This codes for CASSVVAGGLDEQFF.

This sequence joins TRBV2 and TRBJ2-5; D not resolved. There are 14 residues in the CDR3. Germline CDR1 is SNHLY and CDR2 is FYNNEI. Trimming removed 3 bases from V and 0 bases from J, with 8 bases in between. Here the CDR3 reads CASSEISDQETQYF. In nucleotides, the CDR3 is TGTGCCAGCAGTGAGATTTCGGACCAAGAGACCCAGTACTTC.

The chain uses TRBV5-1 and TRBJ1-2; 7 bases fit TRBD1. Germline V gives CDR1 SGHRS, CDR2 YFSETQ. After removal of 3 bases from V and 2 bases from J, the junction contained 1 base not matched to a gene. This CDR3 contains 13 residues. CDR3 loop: CASSSTGNYGYTF. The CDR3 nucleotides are TGCGCCAGCAGCTCGACAGGGAACTATGGCTACACCTTC.

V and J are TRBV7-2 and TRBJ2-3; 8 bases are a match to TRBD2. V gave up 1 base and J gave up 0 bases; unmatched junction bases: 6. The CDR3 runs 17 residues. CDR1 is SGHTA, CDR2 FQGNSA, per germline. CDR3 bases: TGTGCCAGCAGCTTAGGCCGGGGGGGGACTAGCACAGATACGCAGTATTTT. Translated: CASSLGRGGTSTDTQYF.